This T cell receptor beta chain was sequenced for a study of early stage breast cancer tumors. The table came from immunoSEQ multiplex PCR; TCRdb's copy has only in-frame clones and leaves some out. The table shows some 47,000 clones, with about 83% occurring only once. CDR1 and CDR2 (germline): SGHTA, FQGTGA. The CDR3 sequence is 15 residues long. Trimming shortened V by 2 bases and J by 3 bases, and 12 bases separated the two germline ends. Sequenced input: blood. The V and J genes are TRBV7-3 and TRBJ2-3; tentative D call: TRBD1 (5 bases). The clonotype comes from a person in their fifties or sixties with breast cancer. DNA for the CDR3: TGTGCCAGCAGCTTAGGTCACAGGCAGACAGATACGCAGTATTTT. This encodes CASSLGHRQTDTQYF.